This entry concerns a single T cell receptor (beta chain). No antigen is known for it. The data were obtained in a study of Graves' ophthalmopathy and Graves' hyperthyroidism. Serum thyroxine and TRAb, along with clinical symptoms, thyroid ultrasound and orbital computed tomography, were what diagnosis relied on. Germline assignment: CDR1 MNHNS and CDR2 SASEGT. Trimming took 10 bases from V and 0 from J, leaving 13 bases between them. The CDR3 is 14 amino acids. Study results and caveats: Using a 13-signature model, the authors split ophthalmopathy from stable hyperthyroidism, with roughly 90% sensitivity and 65% to 82% specificity.

Beta-chain TCR CDR3 regions were amplified from RNA transcripts. The first round was an RT-PCR with HTBI primers, and the second round was a multiplex PCR. Using its own MiXCR run on the multiplex PCR reads, TCRdb lists one record per CDR3 protein. The table lists fewer than 400,000 distinct CDR3 sequences, roughly 18% of them singletons. This receptor was identified in a young woman with Graves' ophthalmopathy. Sequencing was performed on peripheral blood. The chain has TRBV6-1 and TRBJ2-4, with D uncertain. The chain's CDR3 is CATAGTIAKNIQYF. CDR3 nucleotide sequence: TGTGCCACCGCTGGCACCATAGCCAAAAACATTCAGTACTTC.